This T cell receptor (beta chain) was sequenced in a study of T-cell reconstitution after alpha-beta-depleted transplantation in children. The library targeted TCRbeta and was prepared with unique molecular identifiers. TCRdb reanalysed the PCR reads using MiXCR and keeps one entry per CDR3 protein. The table has about 640,000 distinct CDR3 sequences, 16% seen once. This clonotype was seen ten or more times. V was trimmed by 7 bases and J by 5 bases, leaving 11 bases between them. The CDR3 totals 12 residues. Germline V gene sequence: CDR1 SEHNR, CDR2 FQNEAQ (reference sequence). The V gene is TRBV7-9, the J gene TRBJ1-2, with unresolved D. The clonotype comes from a human donor who donated a stem cell graft to a child with acute myeloid leukemia. This sample comprised PBMCs from the stem cell graft donor, obtained from the stem cell graft. The CDR3 region has the DNA TGTGCCAGCACTAGCGAGGCGTATGGCTACACCTTC. It encodes CASTSEAYGYTF.